These 27 T cell receptor beta chains originate from one sample sequenced in a study of CD8 T cells in Susac syndrome (dated 2019 in TCRdb). Library preparation used the immunoSEQ multiplex PCR assay. RNA was extracted using the RNeasy kit, and roughly 0.5 to 1 ug of the RNA was reverse transcribed with random hexamers. TCRdb redid the processing of the public reads, applying fastp at Q25 and MiXCR, and retained in-frame beta chains. Identical CDR3 proteins give one entry, which carries the most common genes and DNA. The sample table lists roughly 140,000 distinct CDR3 sequences, approximately 94% of them with a count of one. The top ten hold less than 0.085% of the sample. Sequencing was carried out using CD4+ T cells from PBMCs. Receptors were obtained from a human donor with Susac syndrome.

The chain is built from TRBV20-1 and TRBJ2-5, with 13 bases identical to TRBD2. The length of the CDR3 is 16 residues. Germline V gene data show CDR1 as DFQATT and CDR2 as SNEGSKA (reference sequence). J was trimmed by 5 bases and V by 1 base; bases with no gene match: 7. The CDR3 loop reads CSARARLAGGRETQYF. As DNA, the CDR3 is TGCAGTGCTAGAGCCAGACTAGCGGGGGGTCGGGAGACCCAGTACTTC.

This clonotype was recorded only once. This chain links TRBV20-1 with TRBJ2-1, with 9 positions matching TRBD2. The CDR3 length is 16 residues. The V gene's germline CDR1 is DFQATT and CDR2 SNEGSKA (reference sequence). V shed 6 bases and J 3 bases; nucleotides not matched to a gene: 12. In nucleotides, the CDR3 is TGCAGTGCACCCGTAGCGGGAGTGTTGGTCTACAATGAGCAGTTCTTC. It specifies CSAPVAGVLVYNEQFF.

This chain uses TRBV5-1 with TRBJ2-5; 9 nucleotides line up with TRBD1. The V gene's germline CDR1 is SGHRS and CDR2 YFSETQ. The CDR3 runs to 14 residues. V shed 4 bases, J shed 5 bases, and the junction held 6 bases outside the gene matches. This chain's CDR3 is CASSGGQGMETQYF. The CDR3 DNA follows: TGCGCCAGCAGCGGGGGACAGGGAATGGAGACCCAGTACTTC.

This chain joins TRBV10-1 and TRBJ2-7, with 9 bases matching TRBD2. Germline-derived CDR1 and CDR2 are WNHNN and SYGVQD (reference sequence). J gave up 5 bases and V 3 bases, and 8 bases lay outside the gene matches. The CDR3 has 15 residues. The CDR3 protein is CASSDRAAGGNEQYF. CDR3 in DNA: TGCGCCAGCAGTGATAGAGCAGCGGGAGGTAACGAGCAGTACTTC.

This chain connects TRBV29-1 to TRBJ2-7; TRBD2 matches at 8 bases. The V and J ends lost 7 bases and 3 bases, in that order; junction bases with no gene match: 5. Germline loops: CDR1 SQVTM, CDR2 ANQGSEA. The CDR3 runs 12 residues. As DNA, the CDR3 is TGCAGCGCCGGGGGGGCTAACTACGAGCAGTACTTC. It encodes CSAGGANYEQYF.

J is TRBJ2-2 and V is TRBV20-1; D tentatively fits TRBD1 or TRBD2 (5 bases each). V lost 6 bases, J lost 0 bases, and 14 bases lay in between. Germline V gives CDR1 DFQATT, CDR2 SNEGSKA (reference sequence). The CDR3 contains 15 residues. The chain's CDR3 is CSAQTGGSNTGELFF. DNA of the CDR3: TGCAGTGCCCAAACTGGGGGATCGAACACCGGGGAGCTGTTTTTT.

The rearrangement uses TRBV5-1 and TRBJ1-2; 7 nucleotides line up with TRBD1. The length of the CDR3 is 12 residues. Germline values: CDR1 SGHRS, CDR2 YFSETQ. V trimming: 5 bases; J trimming: 4 bases; junction bases outside the gene matches: 2. The CDR3: CASRGTAYGYTF. As DNA, the CDR3 is TGCGCCAGCAGGGGGACAGCCTATGGCTACACCTTC.

DNA of the CDR3: TGCAGCGCTCTGGTCCGGGTCGACGAGCAGTACTTC. Its protein is CSALVRVDEQYF. V is TRBV29-1 and J is TRBJ2-7; no definite D call. V shed 7 bases and J shed 5 bases, with 15 bases lying between them. Per the germline V gene, CDR1 is SQVTM and CDR2 is ANQGSEA. CDR3 length: 12 amino acids.

The V and J genes are TRBV18 and TRBJ1-1; weak D call: TRBD1 (6 bases). Germline V gene lookup returns CDR1 KGHSH and CDR2 LQKENI. Trimming pared 1 base from V and 4 bases from J, leaving 10 bases between. CDR3 length: 14 amino acids. In DNA form, the CDR3 reads TGTGCCAGCTCACCACTTGGCAGGGGCACTGAAGCTTTCTTT. Translated, it gives CASSPLGRGTEAFF.

The J gene is TRBJ2-1, the V gene TRBV6-5; 15 bases line up with TRBD2. CDR1 is MNHEY, CDR2 SVGAGI, per germline. J gave up 7 bases and V 5 bases, and 3 bases lay outside the gene matches. The CDR3 sequence is 15 residues long. The CDR3 loop reads CASSGLAGGRNEQFF. The CDR3 region has the DNA TGTGCCAGCAGTGGACTAGCGGGAGGGAGGAATGAGCAGTTCTTC.

The chain is built from TRBV5-1 and TRBJ2-6; D ambiguous. Trimming took 9 bases from V and 0 from J, leaving 13 bases between them. Germline V gene data show CDR1 as SGHRS and CDR2 as YFSETQ. This CDR3 has 15 amino acids. The CDR3 is CATSPGSSGANVLTF. The CDR3 coding sequence is TGCGCCACCTCACCCGGAAGCTCTGGGGCCAACGTCCTGACTTTC.

This chain uses TRBV29-1 with TRBJ1-2; D gene unclear. This CDR3 spans 12 amino acids. Germline CDR1 and CDR2: SQVTM and ANQGSEA. Deletions cut 3 bases from V and 0 bases from J, with 5 bases between. CDR3 sequence reads: CSVESPNYGYTF. In DNA form, the CDR3 reads TGCAGCGTTGAGAGCCCTAACTATGGCTACACCTTC.

The chain combines TRBV28 with TRBJ1-4; the D gene is possibly TRBD1 (5 bases). CDR1 MDHEN and CDR2 SYDVKM come from the germline V gene. Trimming cost V 5 bases and J 10 bases, with 20 bases left between them. The CDR3 totals 15 residues. CDR3 sequence reads: CASSPGGQGKGKLFF. CDR3 in DNA: TGTGCCAGCAGTCCTGGCGGGCAGGGCAAAGGAAAACTGTTTTTT.

The CDR3 spells CSVGSASYNEQFF. The CDR3 bases are TGCAGCGTAGGAAGTGCTTCCTACAATGAGCAGTTCTTC. The chain employs TRBV29-1 and TRBJ2-1; D ambiguous. Germline V CDR1 and CDR2: SQVTM, ANQGSEA. V lost 6 bases, J lost 1 base, and 10 bases lay in between. The CDR3 has 13 residues.

The chain joins TRBV3-1 to TRBJ2-7, with a possible D match to TRBD1 (5 bases). Germline V gives CDR1 LGHDT, CDR2 YNNKEL (reference sequence). This CDR3 is built from 15 residues. V gave up 4 bases and J gave up 4 bases, with 17 bases separating them. CDR3 DNA sequence: TGTGCCAGCAGCCCTTCCAGGGTAGGGCGATACGAGCAGTACTTC. It specifies CASSPSRVGRYEQYF.

This clonotype was detected once. The chain recombines TRBV2 with TRBJ1-2; D is perhaps TRBD1 (6 bases). The CDR3 is 14 residues long. V lost 6 bases and J lost 3, with 14 bases in between. Germline CDR1 and CDR2: SNHLY and FYNNEI. CDR3 DNA: TGTGCCAGCAGAGACACCGGGACACACTATGGCTACACCTTC. This sequence encodes CASRDTGTHYGYTF.

The V and J genes are TRBV3-1 and TRBJ2-7, with a possible D match to TRBD2 (6 bases). CDR1 LGHDT and CDR2 YNNKEL come from the germline V gene (reference sequence). This CDR3 has 14 residues. Trimming shortened V by 2 bases and J by 6 bases, and 14 bases separated the two germline ends. Here the CDR3 DNA reads TGTGCCAGCAGCCAATTGGAGGCGGGAAGCGAGCAGTACTTC. This gives the protein CASSQLEAGSEQYF.

The chain links TRBV18 to TRBJ2-7; D is unclear. The ends were cut back, 0 bases at V and 3 bases at J, with 6 bases in the middle. Germline V lookup: CDR1 KGHSH, CDR2 LQKENI. The CDR3 is 13 residues long. In DNA, the CDR3 is TGTGCCAGCTCACCACCCGGTAGCTACGAGCAGTACTTC. Encoded protein: CASSPPGSYEQYF.

The CDR3 protein is CASMSGQTYGYTF. In nucleotides, the CDR3 is TGTGCCAGCATGAGCGGGCAGACTTATGGCTACACCTTC. The chain links TRBV28 to TRBJ1-2; no reliable D call. Trimming cost V 7 bases and J 5 bases, with 14 bases left between them. The CDR3 sequence is 13 residues long. Germline V CDR1 and CDR2: MDHEN, SYDVKM.

This chain joins TRBV12-3 or TRBV12-4 and TRBJ1-2; 7 bases are a match to TRBD1. The length of the CDR3 is 13 residues. J was trimmed by 6 bases and V by 3 bases; bases with no gene match: 4. CDR3: CASSFATGDGYTF. The CDR3 DNA is TGTGCCAGCAGTTTTGCCACAGGGGATGGCTACACCTTC.

J is TRBJ2-7 and V is TRBV7-2; tentatively, D is TRBD1 (6 bases). The CDR3 totals 14 residues. The ends were cut back, 4 bases at V and 6 bases at J, with 16 bases in the middle. From germline, CDR1 is SGHTA and CDR2 FQGNSA. The CDR3 nucleotides are TGTGCCAGCAGCTCCCGGGACACCCGTCCCGAGCAGTACTTC. This encodes CASSSRDTRPEQYF.

This chain uses TRBV20-1 with TRBJ2-2; 7 bases match TRBD2. The CDR3 extends over 16 amino acids. The ends lost 6 bases at V and 5 bases at J; junction bases unmatched: 15. CDR1 DFQATT and CDR2 SNEGSKA come from the germline V gene (reference sequence). CDR3 DNA: TGCAGTGCCCGCGGAGGGGCGGGAGAGATTACCGGGGAGCTGTTTTTT. This translates into CSARGGAGEITGELFF.

The rearrangement joins TRBV19 to TRBJ2-1, with a weak D call TRBD2 (5 bases). V was trimmed by 5 bases and J by 7 bases, leaving 12 bases between them. The CDR3 length is 13 residues. Germline V gene lookup returns CDR1 LNHDA and CDR2 SQIVND (reference sequence). CDR3 loop: CASSERGRNEQFF. The CDR3 DNA reads TGTGCCAGTAGTGAACGGGGTCGGAATGAGCAGTTCTTC.

The J gene is TRBJ2-7, the V gene TRBV6-6, with D perhaps TRBD1 (5 bases). This CDR3 is 14 amino acids long. V shed 4 bases and J shed 1 base, with 11 bases lying between them. The V gene's germline CDR1 is MNHNY and CDR2 SVGAGI (reference sequence). The CDR3 reads CASSFDRSSYEQYF. The CDR3 DNA reads as TGTGCCAGCAGTTTCGACAGATCGTCCTACGAGCAGTACTTC.

This clonotype was counted once. The chain recombines TRBV18 with TRBJ2-7, with a weak D call TRBD2 (5 bases). The CDR3 runs 15 residues. Germline V gene lookup returns CDR1 KGHSH and CDR2 LQKENI. Trimming shortened V by 2 bases and J by 1 base, and 12 bases separated the two germline ends. The CDR3 protein is CASSPGLQASYEQYF. The DNA of the CDR3 is TGTGCCAGCTCACCAGGACTGCAAGCATCCTACGAGCAGTACTTC.

This rearrangement joins TRBV29-1 to TRBJ2-3; TRBD2 might be the D (5 bases). The ends were cut back, 3 bases at V and 6 bases at J, with 10 bases in the middle. The CDR3 contains 12 residues. The V gene's germline CDR1 is SQVTM and CDR2 ANQGSEA. CDR3 sequence reads: CSVDWRMDTQYF. CDR3 in DNA: TGCAGCGTTGACTGGAGGATGGATACGCAGTATTTT.

The chain employs TRBV7-9 and TRBJ2-3; 12 bases map to TRBD1. The V segment lost 1 base and the J segment 3 bases; nucleotides outside the gene matches: 2. CDR3 length: 16 amino acids. Germline CDR1 is SEHNR and CDR2 is FQNEAQ (reference sequence). The CDR3 sequence is CASSLVGQGATDTQYF. The DNA of the CDR3 is TGTGCCAGCAGCTTAGTGGGACAGGGGGCGACAGATACGCAGTATTTT.